The 9 T cell receptor beta chains listed next were all sequenced from one sample in a study of cytomegalovirus exposure and HLA in healthy donors. In the PCR, 60 Vbeta and 13 Jbeta primers were used. Libraries were prepared by immunoSEQ multiplex PCR; TCRdb keeps only in-frame clonotypes and omits some of them. This sample has about 160,000 clones; around 80% occur once, and the top ten carry approximately 1.2%. The sample consisted of PBMCs. All receptors derive from a boy aged 2 to 10 in good health and CMV-seronegative.

This sequence joins TRBV7-8 and TRBJ2-2; TRBD1 matches 9 bases. Trimming at V came to 2 bases and at J to 6 bases, leaving 7 bases not matched to a gene. CDR1 SGHVS and CDR2 FQNEAQ come from the germline V gene. The CDR3 sequence is 16 residues long. CDR3: CASSLTGQGKAGELFF. The CDR3 DNA reads TGTGCCAGCAGCTTAACCGGACAGGGGAAGGCCGGGGAGCTGTTTTTT.

The chain has TRBV4-1 and TRBJ2-2; D is unclear. This CDR3 comprises 14 residues. Trimming took 0 bases from V and 9 from J, leaving 11 bases between them. CDR1 is MGHRA, CDR2 YSYEKL, per germline. For the CDR3, the DNA is TGCGCCAGCAGCCAAGAACAAACAATCAGGGAGCTGTTTTTT. Its translation: CASSQEQTIRELFF.

The V call is TRBV9, the J call TRBJ2-1; possible D gene TRBD2, 5 bases. The CDR3 extends over 15 amino acids. Per germline, CDR1 SGDLS and CDR2 YYNGEE. Trimming shortened V by 3 bases and J by 7 bases, and 17 bases separated the two germline ends. This chain's CDR3 is CASSEGEGGTNEQFF. For the CDR3, the DNA is TGTGCCAGCAGCGAAGGTGAGGGCGGTACGAATGAGCAGTTCTTC.

The rearrangement joins TRBV7-9 to TRBJ2-5; D perhaps matches TRBD2 (5 bases). Trimming stripped 3 bases from V and 5 bases from J, with 19 bases between. CDR1 SEHNR and CDR2 FQNEAQ come from the germline V gene (reference sequence). This CDR3 region has 16 residues. The CDR3 nucleotides are TGTGCCAGCAGCTTCGGTGGGCTAGCCTTGGGGGAGACCCAGTACTTC. As protein: CASSFGGLALGETQYF.

J is TRBJ1-1 and V is TRBV28; D may be TRBD1 (5 bases). This CDR3 spans 13 amino acids. The germline gives CDR1 MDHEN, CDR2 SYDVKM. Trimming removed 5 bases at V and 4 bases at J, with 11 bases between. The CDR3 reads CASSRQGITEAFF. CDR3 in DNA: TGTGCCAGCAGTAGGCAGGGAATCACTGAAGCTTTCTTT.

The rearrangement uses TRBV5-1 and TRBJ1-4, with 8 bases lining up with TRBD1. This CDR3 contains 14 residues. The V segment lost 2 bases and the J segment 5 bases; nucleotides outside the gene matches: 2. The germline CDR1 and CDR2 sequences are SGHRS and YFSETQ. CDR3 in DNA: TGCGCCAGCAGCTTAGGACAGGGAAATGAAAAACTGTTTTTT. This gives the protein CASSLGQGNEKLFF.

This clone was counted between two and nine times. The chain uses TRBV4-3 and TRBJ1-2; 10 nucleotides agree with TRBD1. Germline trimming cut 4 bases from V and 4 bases from J; bases unmatched to any gene: 3. The CDR3 covers 14 residues. Germline CDR1 and CDR2: LGHNA and YSLEER. CDR3 region: CASSRGTGAYGYTF. The CDR3 DNA reads TGCGCCAGCAGCCGAGGGACAGGGGCCTATGGCTACACCTTC.

This clone was detected only once. Other nucleotide sequences in the sample specify the same CDR3. This chain links TRBV19 with TRBJ1-4; D gene unclear. The CDR3 is made up of 16 amino acids. Per germline, CDR1 LNHDA and CDR2 SQIVND (reference sequence). Trimming removed 6 bases at V and 0 bases at J, with 14 bases between. This CDR3 reads CASRRGSEATNEKLFF. CDR3 coding DNA: TGTGCCAGTAGGCGAGGGAGTGAGGCAACTAATGAAAAACTGTTTTTT.

The rearrangement uses TRBV4-3 and TRBJ2-2; TRBD2 matches 16 bases. The CDR3 is 20 amino acids. Germline V lookup: CDR1 LGHNA, CDR2 YSLEER. J was trimmed by 6 bases and V by 1 base; bases with no gene match: 11. The CDR3 spells CASSQVGGTSGGAGAGELFF. CDR3 bases: TGCGCCAGCAGCCAAGTAGGGGGGACTAGCGGGGGGGCCGGGGCCGGGGAGCTGTTTTTT.